This TCR beta chain was sequenced during a study of T cell changes during pregnancy in multiple sclerosis. The germline gives CDR1 SGHAT, CDR2 FQNNGV. The CDR3 contains 15 residues. The ends lost 5 bases at V and 11 bases at J; junction bases unmatched: 13. Measured with immunoSEQ multiplex PCR; TCRdb has only the in-frame clones, and not every one. The table includes 50,000 to 65,000 clones, roughly 86% detected once. The chain recombines TRBV11-2 with TRBJ2-7; 12 positions match TRBD1. The sample in question was peripheral blood, obtained in the first trimester of pregnancy. This TCR was recovered from a female donor with multiple sclerosis, enrolled in a pregnancy study. CDR3 residues: CASSPGTGGGEGKYF. CDR3 nucleotide sequence: TGTGCCAGCAGCCCGGGGACAGGGGGCGGGGAAGGCAAGTACTTC.